This TCR beta chain was observed in a study of T cell changes during pregnancy in multiple sclerosis. After removal of 1 base from V and 9 bases from J, the junction contained 17 bases not matched to a gene. The CDR3 loop spans 18 amino acids. From germline, CDR1 is SGHTA and CDR2 FQGNSA. Some clones are missing from TCRdb's copy, which holds only in-frame ones; the method was immunoSEQ multiplex PCR. The repertoire includes roughly 57,000 clones, about 88% of them detected once, and approximately 2.8% sits in the top ten. This sample comprised CD8+ T cells from peripheral blood mononuclear cells, obtained before pregnancy. The V gene is TRBV7-2, the J gene TRBJ2-1; 8 bases are shared with TRBD2. This receptor was taken from a female donor with multiple sclerosis, enrolled in a pregnancy study. CDR3 sequence reads: CASSLGQSGGYDGLEQFF. CDR3 nucleotides: TGTGCCAGCAGCTTAGGCCAGAGCGGGGGCTACGACGGGCTTGAGCAGTTCTTC.